The sequence of this TCR beta chain was determined in a study of blood T cells in healthy people across ages (dated by TCRdb to the mid-2010s). Regarding the study in general: In model experiments, template switching captured about one uniquely barcoded TCR beta cDNA molecule for every two T cells. Age-related changes in TCR beta repertoire diversity were measured in the study by deep sequencing normalized with unique cDNA molecular identifiers. Four age groups were formed from the donors: young (average around 15 years), middle-aged (approximately 40), aged (under 70) and long-lived (less than 85). Donors of different ages were randomly distributed across sequencing lanes to avoid experimental bias. For two donors (one aged 18 to 30 and one aged 80 or older), the study analyzed two additional independent replicas of 1 million unique cDNA reads from the same blood draw.

The paper's findings and limits, for the study overall: Total diversity estimates from one million sequenced T cells were considered lower bounds and underestimates. Compared with the aged group, the long-lived group had more naive CD4+ T cells, fewer expanded clones and increased TCR diversity, suggesting age selection. There was a strong correlation between observed TCR beta diversity and the percentage of naive T cells measured by flow cytometry. Conclusive comparison of naive and antigen-experienced compartments was prevented by the profiling of bulk unsorted PBMCs. As age increased, observed TCR beta diversity per million T cells dropped in a roughly linear way, and a significant reduction was already evident by age 40. Donor CMV infection status was unknown, potentially confounding age-related changes in expanded clonotypes.

Donors were 30 to 45 systemically healthy Caucasian individuals from Russia aged roughly 6 to 100 years. Each donor gave ten milliliters of peripheral blood, collected into EDTA-treated Vacutainer tubes. Ficoll-Paque density-gradient centrifugation was used to isolate PBMCs, with at least 6 million obtained per sample. Total RNA, at least 5.5 micrograms per sample, was extracted from PBMCs with Trizol reagent. The percentages of naive CD45RAhigh/CD27high T cells were determined by flow cytometry on a PBMC aliquot from every donor. About this clonotype itself: This receptor's antigen is unknown. Per-nucleotide qualities are absent, and no much larger clonotype sits a single base away.

CDR1 and CDR2, per the germline V gene (reference sequence), are SEHNR and FQNEAQ. The CDR3 spans 15 residues, from the cysteine through the phenylalanine. The only DNA kept is the CDR3, 45 bases in frame from the first base. The junction carries 18 bases between V and J, which are trimmed by 2 bases and 7 bases respectively. Libraries were built with 5' RACE. Sequencing was carried out with an Illumina HiSeq 2500. A second PCR of about 6 to 11 cycles was performed with a sample-barcoded 5' primer and a J-beta primer mix. Each TCR beta cDNA molecule received a unique molecular identifier from a template-switch 5' adaptor carrying 12 random nucleotides. Each sample yielded at least 2.5 million CDR3-containing paired-end reads. First-strand cDNA was synthesized from all RNA with the Mint cDNA synthesis kit, primed by a TRBC-specific oligonucleotide. Following uracil-DNA glycosylase treatment, all cDNA underwent a first 18-cycle PCR with the universal primers M1SS and BC2_uni_R. Processing in the source paper ran as follows. Each sample was normalized by randomly selecting 1 million high-quality reads, each carrying a distinct molecular identifier. Reads sharing molecular identifiers were discarded rather than binned into consensus sequences. MiTCR, run with a Q25 quality threshold and the strictest error-elimination algorithm, handled CDR3 identification, clonotype clustering and error correction. A nonparametric unseen species model using Euler transformation provided a lower-bound estimate of total TCR beta diversity. Using fastp at Q25 and MiXCR, TCRdb reprocessed the public reads and kept productive beta chains. Here each entry gathers all rows of one CDR3 protein and keeps the most common genes and DNA. TCRdb, rather than the study authors, made the V and J calls. Here the sample has 1.4 million or so distinct CDR3 sequences; approximately 39% occur a single time. The ten largest clonotypes hold under 5% of the sample.

Source material: blood. The source is a woman aged 18-29 years in good health. The rearrangement combines TRBV7-9 with TRBJ2-7, with the D gene not confidently named. The CDR3 protein is CASSLKGREGSEQYF. The nucleotide sequence is TGTGCCAGCAGCTTAAAAGGCAGAGAAGGTAGTGAGCAGTACTTC.